This T cell receptor beta chain was observed in a study of shared clonotypes between healthy human individuals. Study-level findings and limits: Naive subsets typically showed greater estimated richness than memory subsets. In the sorted subsets, rarefaction showed sequencing was incomplete despite large depth.

Comments on this clone: Its specificity is not known.

Each PCR replicate from the sorted subsets contained about 200 ng DNA, which is some 32,000 T cell genomes. TCRdb's copy holds only in-frame clones and misses some; the assay was immunoSEQ multiplex PCR. The sample has about 2 million clones; 85% to 95% are singletons. The J segment lost 5 bases and the V segment lost 2 bases, leaving 8 bases of the junction unmatched. This CDR3 is built from 16 residues. Germline V gene lookup returns CDR1 SEHNR and CDR2 FQNEAQ (reference sequence). It was CD45RO-negative cells, positively selected for CCR7, that made up naive CD8 cells, with terminally differentiated effector memory CD45RA+ cells excluded. None of the donors, who were healthy HIV-negative adults, had recently had acute infections or vaccinations.

This chain joins TRBV7-9 and TRBJ2-3; TRBD2 matches 9 bases. The specimen sequenced was naive CD8+ T cells sorted from blood. This receptor was obtained from a man in his late teens or twenties in good health. Here the CDR3 reads CASSLSRGGLEDTQYF. Written as DNA, the CDR3 is TGTGCCAGCAGCTTATCGCGGGGGGGCCTGGAAGATACGCAGTATTTT.